The text below deals with one TCR beta chain. Its antigen is currently unknown. Germline is not matched at one junction end, which may reflect a read error. The data originate from a study of shared clonotypes between healthy human individuals. About the research overall: Each donor contributed plates that comprised three CD4 naive, three CD4 memory, two CD8 naive and one CD8 memory.

Findings of the study overall: Sharing across a handful of donors was seen in 4.5% to 5.5% of naive CD4 clonotypes.

The CD4+ fraction was divided into a CD45RA+ naive subset and a CD45RA-negative memory subset. The CDR3 length is 13 residues. Germline CDR1 and CDR2: SGHVS and FQNEAQ. Sequenced by immunoSEQ multiplex PCR; TCRdb stores in-frame clones only, minus some. The sample yields approximately 1,000,000 clones, around three quarters seen once. This sequence was found in a man between 18 and 35 years old in good health. Some clones in this sample may be carry-over from other donors' samples. The sequenced sample consisted of memory CD4+ T cells from PBMCs. The subset denotes: CD45RA-negative fraction. This rearrangement joins TRBV7-8 to TRBJ1-2, with D tentatively TRBD1 (5 bases). CDR3: CASSLAGTYGYAF. In nucleotides, the CDR3 is TGTGCCAGCAGCTTAGCAGGGACCTATGGCTACGCCTTC.